This T cell receptor beta chain is drawn from a study of shared clonotypes between healthy human individuals. Study results and limitations: It was observed that 4% to 6% of naive CD4 clonotypes were shared across a handful of donors.

This clone has just one count. Its target is not known. The CDR3 covers 13 residues. Germline V gene data show CDR1 as SGHRS and CDR2 as YFSETQ. J was trimmed by 8 bases and V by 5 bases; bases with no gene match: 4. The assay used deep level. This table comes from immunoSEQ multiplex PCR, and its TCRdb copy is limited to in-frame clones, with some not included. This sample has hundreds of thousands of clones, with approximately 74% found just once. The chain carries TRBV5-1 and TRBJ2-1, with 10 bases identical to TRBD1. Sequenced: memory CD4+ T cells sorted from blood. Subset of the sample: CD45RA-negative fraction. The sequence came from a young woman in good health. The DNA of the CDR3 is TGCGCCAGCAGGACAGGGGGCTTTGATGAGCAGTTCTTC. Protein sequence: CASRTGGFDEQFF.